Presented here are 24 T cell receptor beta chains from one specimen sequenced in a study of blood T cell repertoires in COVID-19. Here immunoSEQ multiplex PCR was the method, and the copy in TCRdb shows in-frame clones only, minus some. The sample lists fewer than 400,000 clones, roughly nine tenths seen once, with approximately 18% in the top ten. The sequenced sample consisted of PBMCs or T cells enriched from blood (not recorded which). All receptors come from a young woman who had recovered from COVID-19.

The V and J genes are TRBV28 and TRBJ1-5; 7 bases line up with TRBD1. The CDR3 contains 14 residues. Trimming removed 5 bases from V and 5 bases from J; junction bases left unmatched: 6. Germline-derived CDR1 and CDR2 are MDHEN and SYDVKM. The CDR3 here is CASSRWDSHQPQHF. The CDR3 coding sequence is TGTGCCAGCAGTAGATGGGACAGTCATCAGCCCCAGCATTTT.

V usage is TRBV18 and J usage is TRBJ1-1; possible D gene TRBD1, 6 bases. The CDR3 has 14 residues. V was cut by 3 bases and J by 1 base, with 9 bases left in between. Germline V CDR1 and CDR2: KGHSH, LQKENI. CDR3 sequence reads: CASSPTQGNTEAFF. The CDR3 nucleotides read TGTGCCAGCTCACCTACACAGGGGAACACTGAAGCTTTCTTT.

The chain recombines TRBV4-1 with TRBJ1-2; 9 bases match TRBD1. Per germline, CDR1 MGHRA and CDR2 YSYEKL. This CDR3 has 15 amino acids. The V segment lost 5 bases and the J segment 8 bases; nucleotides outside the gene matches: 12. CDR3 residues: CASSSRGQGALGYTF. As DNA, the CDR3 is TGCGCCAGCAGCTCCCGGGGACAGGGAGCTTTAGGCTACACCTTC.

This chain joins TRBV28 and TRBJ1-4, with 7 bases lining up with TRBD1. The CDR3 is 15 residues long. Germline trimming cut 6 bases from V and 5 bases from J; bases unmatched to any gene: 9. Germline V gene lookup returns CDR1 MDHEN and CDR2 SYDVKM. The CDR3 reads CASSPLGTVNEKLFF. CDR3 nucleotides: TGTGCCAGCAGCCCTTTGGGGACAGTAAATGAAAAACTGTTTTTT.

V and J are TRBV18 and TRBJ2-7; D is perhaps TRBD1 (6 bases). Germline CDR1 KGHSH, CDR2 LQKENI. The CDR3 contains 15 residues. The ends were cut back, 6 bases at V and 0 bases at J, with 15 bases in the middle. The CDR3 is CASSPRDTLSYEQYF. Written as DNA, the CDR3 is TGTGCCAGCTCCCCTCGGGACACCCTCTCCTACGAGCAGTACTTC. The full variable domain, rest sourced from reference TRBV18 and TRBJ2-7, is NAGVMQNPRHLVRRRGQEARLRCSPMKGHSHVYWYRQLPEEGLKFMVYLQKENIIDESGMPKERFSAEFPKEGPSILRIQQVVRGDSAAYFCASSPRDTLSYEQYFGPGTRLTVT.

This clone has a single count. The CDR3 spells CASSEDYTDTQYF. DNA for the CDR3: TGTGCCAGCAGTGAAGACTATACAGATACGCAGTATTTT. This chain uses TRBV2 with TRBJ2-3; D not resolved. Per germline, CDR1 SNHLY and CDR2 FYNNEI. The V gene lost 1 base and the J gene lost 3 bases, with 5 bases spanning the gap. CDR3 length equals 13 residues. The variable domain in full, completed from reference TRBV2 and TRBJ2-3, reads EPEVTQTPSHQVTQMGQEVILRCVPISNHLYFYWYRQILGQKVEFLVSFYNNEISEKSEIFDDQFSVERPDGSNFTLKIRSTKLEDSAMYFCASSEDYTDTQYFGPGTRLTVL.

The rearrangement links TRBV5-1 to TRBJ2-3; the match to TRBD2 covers 8 bases. This CDR3 contains 16 residues. Germline V gives CDR1 SGHRS, CDR2 YFSETQ. V was clipped by 0 bases and J by 10 bases; unmatched bases: 13. The CDR3 loop reads CASSLGPGTRADAQYF. Here the CDR3 DNA reads TGCGCCAGCAGCTTGGGGCCCGGGACTAGAGCAGACGCGCAGTATTTT.

The chain carries TRBV10-3 and TRBJ1-3, with 8 bases matching TRBD1. Germline CDR1 and CDR2: ENHRY and SYGVKD. The V segment lost 5 bases and the J segment 1 base; nucleotides outside the gene matches: 4. The CDR3 length is 15 residues. CDR3 bases: TGTGCCATCAGTTCGGGACAGGCTTCTGGAAACACCATATATTTT. Protein sequence: CAISSGQASGNTIYF.

This chain links TRBV4-3 with TRBJ1-1; the D gene is possibly TRBD1 (5 bases). CDR1 is LGHNA and CDR2 is YSLEER in the germline V gene. The CDR3 covers 13 residues. Trimming cost V 2 bases and J 7 bases, with 11 bases left between them. The CDR3 DNA reads TGCGCCAGCAGCCAAATCAGGGAAGGTGAAGCTTTCTTT. Amino acid sequence: CASSQIREGEAFF.

The CDR3 protein is CASSLSLAGGRDHEQFF. DNA for the CDR3: TGTGCCAGCAGTTTGTCCCTAGCGGGAGGGCGCGATCATGAGCAGTTCTTC. This chain links TRBV28 with TRBJ2-1; 12 bases are a match to TRBD2. CDR1 MDHEN and CDR2 SYDVKM come from the germline V gene. The CDR3 sequence is 17 residues long. V trimming: 3 bases; J trimming: 8 bases; junction bases outside the gene matches: 11.

In DNA form, the CDR3 reads TGTGCCAGCTCACCAGTTGGGACACTAAATTCACCCCTCCACTTT. This encodes CASSPVGTLNSPLHF. V and J are TRBV18 and TRBJ1-6, with D possibly being TRBD1 (6 bases). The CDR3 covers 15 residues. Germline V gene sequence: CDR1 KGHSH, CDR2 LQKENI. Trimming stripped 2 bases from V and 7 bases from J, with 12 bases between.

This clone was seen just once. The chain uses TRBV18 and TRBJ2-1; 8 bases align to TRBD1. In germline, CDR1 is KGHSH, CDR2 LQKENI. The ends lost 4 bases at V and 10 bases at J; junction bases unmatched: 9. The CDR3 covers 14 residues. The CDR3, as DNA: TGTGCCAGCTCACTCGGACAGGGTGTCGGGGAGCAGTTCTTC. As protein: CASSLGQGVGEQFF. The full variable domain, completed using reference TRBV18 and TRBJ2-1, is NAGVMQNPRHLVRRRGQEARLRCSPMKGHSHVYWYRQLPEEGLKFMVYLQKENIIDESGMPKERFSAEFPKEGPSILRIQQVVRGDSAAYFCASSLGQGVGEQFFGPGTRLTVL.

This sequence joins TRBV2 and TRBJ1-2, with TRBD1 identical over 8 bases. Germline V lookup: CDR1 SNHLY, CDR2 FYNNEI. With V trimmed by 6 bases and J by 4 bases, 7 bases remained unmatched. The CDR3 has 14 residues. CDR3 nucleotide sequence: TGTGCCAGCAGGGACGGACAGGGAAGCTATGGCTACACCTTC. It encodes CASRDGQGSYGYTF.

V gene TRBV7-2 combines with J gene TRBJ1-1; 9 bases agree with TRBD1. The V and J ends lost 1 base and 6 bases, in that order; junction bases with no gene match: 0. Germline-derived CDR1 and CDR2 are SGHTA and FQGNSA. The CDR3 is 13 amino acids. CDR3 sequence (DNA): TGTGCCAGCAGCTTAGGGACAGGGGCTGAAGCTTTCTTT. Translation gives CASSLGTGAEAFF.

The chain joins TRBV7-5 to TRBJ2-7; the DNA was not used to check the table's D call, TRBD2. TRBV7-5 is tagged as a pseudogene. The CDR3 length is 11 residues. This chain's CDR3 is CARSPTYEQYF. In DNA form, the CDR3 reads TGTGCCAGAAGCCCTACCTACGAGCAGTACTTC.

V gene TRBV4-2 combines with J gene TRBJ2-5; TRBD2 might be the D (6 bases). V was clipped by 0 bases and J by 4 bases, with 15 bases between them. CDR1 LGHNA and CDR2 YNFKEQ come from the germline V gene. The CDR3 extends over 16 amino acids. The CDR3 reads CASSQDWKAGRETQYF. CDR3 DNA: TGTGCCAGCAGCCAAGATTGGAAGGCGGGGAGAGAGACCCAGTACTTC.

The V call is TRBV7-2, the J call TRBJ2-1, with 13 bases matching TRBD2. J gave up 8 bases and V 5 bases, and 6 bases lay outside the gene matches. This CDR3 spans 15 amino acids. Germline loops: CDR1 SGHTA, CDR2 FQGNSA. The chain's CDR3 is CASSRTSGGVYEQFF. The CDR3 region has the DNA TGTGCCAGCAGCCGTACTAGCGGGGGGGTGTATGAGCAGTTCTTC.

This sequence joins TRBV19 and TRBJ1-1; D might be TRBD1 (5 bases). Germline values: CDR1 LNHDA, CDR2 SQIVND (reference sequence). This CDR3 contains 17 residues. The V gene lost 5 bases and the J gene lost 1 base, with 20 bases spanning the gap. Written as DNA, the CDR3 is TGTGCCAGTAGTTCGTTCGTCAAGGGGTTCGGGAACACTGAAGCTTTCTTT. It specifies CASSSFVKGFGNTEAFF.

V gene TRBV4-1 combines with J gene TRBJ2-1; 10 bases align to TRBD2. CDR1 and CDR2 from the germline V gene are MGHRA and YSYEKL. Unmatched junction bases numbered 16, after V lost 1 base and J lost 7 bases. The CDR3 covers 19 residues. The DNA of the CDR3 is TGCGCCAGCAGCCAAGGCCGCCAAGGAGCGGGAGGGCCGTGGAATGAGCAGTTCTTC. It specifies CASSQGRQGAGGPWNEQFF.

About this clone itself: Since a much larger clone is just one base distant, this may be a read error. J is TRBJ1-1 and V is TRBV14; 7 bases fit TRBD1. Germline V CDR1 and CDR2: SGHDN, FVKESK. The CDR3 runs to 15 residues. The CDR3 nucleotides are TGTGCCAGCAGCCGCGGACAGGTTATAAACACTGAAGTTTTCTTT. It yields the protein CASSRGQVINTEVFF.

The chain has TRBV28 and TRBJ2-7; perhaps TRBD2 as D (6 bases). V shed 3 bases and J shed 1 base, with 10 bases lying between them. CDR3 length: 14 residues. CDR1 is MDHEN, CDR2 SYDVKM, per germline. CDR3 loop: CASSLRLVSYEQYF. DNA for the CDR3: TGTGCCAGCAGTTTGAGACTAGTTTCCTACGAGCAGTACTTC.

The chain uses TRBV11-3 and TRBJ1-1; D remains ambiguous. The length of the CDR3 is 16 residues. Germline V gene sequence: CDR1 SGHNT, CDR2 YENEEA. Trimming stripped 1 base from V and 3 bases from J, with 15 bases between. CDR3 bases: TGTGCCAGCAGCTTAGGCGGGGTTCTTTGGGACACTGAAGCTTTCTTT. As protein: CASSLGGVLWDTEAFF.

V usage is TRBV27 and J usage is TRBJ2-1, with D uncertain. The CDR3 extends over 16 amino acids. Trimming shortened V by 5 bases and J by 5 bases, and 19 bases separated the two germline ends. Germline CDR1 is MNHEY and CDR2 is SMNVEV (reference sequence). CDR3 protein: CASSRYPGHTDNEQFF. For the CDR3, the DNA is TGTGCCAGCAGTCGATACCCCGGTCATACGGACAATGAGCAGTTCTTC.

This clone was observed a few times. The CDR3 sequence is CASSAPGDHQPQHF. In nucleotides, the CDR3 is TGTGCCAGCAGCGCTCCAGGGGATCATCAGCCCCAGCATTTT. The chain is built from TRBV7-9 and TRBJ1-5, with D possibly TRBD1 on 6 matching bases. Germline values: CDR1 SEHNR, CDR2 FQNEAQ (reference sequence). This CDR3 has 14 residues. Trimming removed 5 bases from V and 5 bases from J, with 13 bases in between.